The 13 T cell receptor beta chains in this list originate from one sample, sequenced in a study of T cell responses to AZD1222 COVID-19 vaccine. Some clones are missing from TCRdb's copy, which holds only in-frame ones; the method was immunoSEQ multiplex PCR. The repertoire holds around 160,000 clones, with 75% to 85% as singletons. Sequencing used peripheral blood, obtained on day 0 of MenACWY control vaccination. These TCRs come from an adult in good health.

V is TRBV5-4 and J is TRBJ1-2; D gene unclear. The V gene's germline CDR1 is SGHNT and CDR2 YYREEE (reference sequence). V gave up 1 base and J gave up 4 bases, with 5 bases separating them. CDR3 size: 12 residues. In DNA form, the CDR3 reads TGTGCCAGCAGCTTGCAGCTCTATGGCTACACCTTC. Residues: CASSLQLYGYTF.

This chain uses TRBV6-1 with TRBJ1-1; the D gene is possibly TRBD1 (5 bases). The CDR3 is made up of 13 amino acids. The V end was cut by 2 bases, the J end by 6 bases, with 10 bases between. The germline V gene encodes CDR1 MNHNS and CDR2 SASEGT. The CDR3 sequence is CASSERVGAEAFF. DNA for the CDR3: TGTGCCAGCAGTGAAAGGGTAGGGGCTGAAGCTTTCTTT.

The rearrangement joins TRBV4-1 to TRBJ1-3; D gene uncertain. Per germline, CDR1 MGHRA and CDR2 YSYEKL. CDR3 size: 15 residues. V shed 0 bases and J shed 1 base, with 7 bases lying between them. CDR3 sequence reads: CASSQDHRSGNTIYF. CDR3 nucleotide sequence: TGCGCCAGCAGCCAAGATCATCGGTCTGGAAACACCATATATTTT.

The rearrangement uses TRBV5-1 and TRBJ2-3; 8 nucleotides line up with TRBD2. The CDR3 spans 14 residues. Losses at the gene ends were 7 bases for V and 0 bases for J; bases not matched to a gene: 4. CDR1 is SGHRS and CDR2 is YFSETQ in the germline V gene. CDR3 protein: CASGRGASTDTQYF. CDR3 bases: TGCGCCAGCGGGCGGGGGGCTAGCACAGATACGCAGTATTTT.

This chain links TRBV28 with TRBJ2-1; D ambiguous. The CDR3 runs 14 residues. Trimming left V 4 bases short and J 4 bases short, with 11 bases between. CDR1 and CDR2 from the germline V gene are MDHEN and SYDVKM. The CDR3 bases are TGTGCCAGCAGTTCGGATGGACCTTACAATGAGCAGTTCTTC. Translation gives CASSSDGPYNEQFF.

The CDR3: CATSRENRETQYF. In nucleotides, the CDR3 is TGTGCCACCAGCAGAGAGAATCGGGAGACCCAGTACTTC. The rearrangement uses TRBV15 and TRBJ2-5, with no clear D. V lost 0 bases and J lost 5, with 7 bases in between. The CDR3 totals 13 residues. Germline assignment: CDR1 LNHNV and CDR2 YYDKDF (reference sequence). The full variable domain, completed using reference TRBV15 and TRBJ2-5, is DAMVIQNPRYQVTQFGKPVTLSCSQTLNHNVMYWYQQKSSQAPKLLFHYYDKDFNNEADTPDNFQSRRPNTSFCFLDIRSPGLGDTAMYLCATSRENRETQYFGPGTRLLVL.

This clone is classed as medium-sized (0.01 to 0.1%). The J gene is TRBJ1-2, the V gene TRBV5-5; the D gene is possibly TRBD1 (5 bases). Trimming cost V 6 bases and J 6 bases, with 15 bases left between them. The CDR3 contains 13 residues. Germline CDR1 reads SGHKS; CDR2 reads YYEKEE (reference sequence). This CDR3 reads CASNPMGRDGYTF. The CDR3 DNA is TGTGCCAGCAACCCGATGGGGCGGGATGGCTACACCTTC.

As DNA, the CDR3 is TGCGCCAGCAGCCAAGAGGCAACCTATAATTCACCCCTCCACTTT. It is translated as CASSQEATYNSPLHF. The rearrangement links TRBV4-1 to TRBJ1-6; D gene uncertain. Deletions cut 0 bases from V and 2 bases from J, with 5 bases between. The CDR3 is 15 residues long. Germline V CDR1 and CDR2: MGHRA, YSYEKL.

This chain links TRBV4-2 with TRBJ2-2, with D maybe TRBD2 (5 bases). Trimming pared 6 bases from V and 0 bases from J, leaving 11 bases between. Looked up from germline, CDR1 is LGHNA and CDR2 is YNFKEQ. This CDR3 has 15 amino acids. The CDR3 region is CASRQSGANTGELFF. DNA for the CDR3: TGTGCCAGCAGACAGAGCGGTGCGAACACCGGGGAGCTGTTTTTT.

The chain couples TRBV25-1 to TRBJ1-4; 9 nucleotides agree with TRBD1. Germline loops: CDR1 MGHDK, CDR2 SYGVNS. V lost 2 bases and J lost 10; bases outside the gene matches: 8. CDR3 length: 15 amino acids. The chain's CDR3 is CASSETGGLFGKLFF. CDR3 coding DNA: TGTGCCAGCAGTGAAACAGGGGGCCTTTTTGGAAAACTGTTTTTT.

The genes are TRBV3-1 (or the pseudogene TRBV3-2) and TRBJ2-7; tentatively, D is TRBD1 (6 bases). The CDR3 loop spans 12 amino acids. V was pared by 6 bases and J by 7 bases, with 13 bases between. Germline assignment: CDR1 LGHDT and CDR2 YNNKEL (reference sequence). The CDR3 loop reads CASSRTGIEQYF. For the CDR3, the DNA is TGTGCCAGCAGTCGCACAGGGATTGAGCAGTACTTC.

The gene calls are TRBV2 and TRBJ2-3; D not resolved. Trimming took 7 bases from V and 14 from J, leaving 16 bases between them. CDR1 and CDR2 (germline): SNHLY, FYNNEI. This CDR3 is built from 11 residues. The chain's CDR3 is CASKDVLRGYF. The CDR3 DNA is TGTGCCAGCAAGGATGTGCTGCGCGGGTATTTT.

The chain carries TRBV28 and TRBJ1-5; TRBD1 might be the D (5 bases). CDR1 and CDR2 from the germline V gene are MDHEN and SYDVKM. This CDR3 has 20 residues. V was clipped by 4 bases and J by 0 bases, with 25 bases between them. In DNA form, the CDR3 reads TGTGCCAGCAGTTCGTTGGGGCAGGGTTCGACACAATATAGCAATCAGCCCCAGCATTTT. Its protein product is CASSSLGQGSTQYSNQPQHF.